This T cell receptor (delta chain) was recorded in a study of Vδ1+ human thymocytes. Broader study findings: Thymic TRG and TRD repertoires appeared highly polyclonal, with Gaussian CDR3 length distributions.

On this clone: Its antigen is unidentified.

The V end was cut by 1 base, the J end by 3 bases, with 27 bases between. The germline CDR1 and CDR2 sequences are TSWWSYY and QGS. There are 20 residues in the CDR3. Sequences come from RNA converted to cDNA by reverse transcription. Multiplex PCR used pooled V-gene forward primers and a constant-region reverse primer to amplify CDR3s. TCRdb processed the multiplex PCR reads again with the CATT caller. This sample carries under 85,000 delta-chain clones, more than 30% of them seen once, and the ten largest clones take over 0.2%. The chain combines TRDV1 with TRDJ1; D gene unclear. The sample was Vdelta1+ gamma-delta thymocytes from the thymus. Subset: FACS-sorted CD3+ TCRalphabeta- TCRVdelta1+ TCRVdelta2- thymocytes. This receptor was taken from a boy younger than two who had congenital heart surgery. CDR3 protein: CALGEHTDSMGGSMADKLIF. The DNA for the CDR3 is TGTGCTCTTGGGGAACACACCGACAGTATGGGTGGTTCCATGGCCGATAAACTCATCTTT.